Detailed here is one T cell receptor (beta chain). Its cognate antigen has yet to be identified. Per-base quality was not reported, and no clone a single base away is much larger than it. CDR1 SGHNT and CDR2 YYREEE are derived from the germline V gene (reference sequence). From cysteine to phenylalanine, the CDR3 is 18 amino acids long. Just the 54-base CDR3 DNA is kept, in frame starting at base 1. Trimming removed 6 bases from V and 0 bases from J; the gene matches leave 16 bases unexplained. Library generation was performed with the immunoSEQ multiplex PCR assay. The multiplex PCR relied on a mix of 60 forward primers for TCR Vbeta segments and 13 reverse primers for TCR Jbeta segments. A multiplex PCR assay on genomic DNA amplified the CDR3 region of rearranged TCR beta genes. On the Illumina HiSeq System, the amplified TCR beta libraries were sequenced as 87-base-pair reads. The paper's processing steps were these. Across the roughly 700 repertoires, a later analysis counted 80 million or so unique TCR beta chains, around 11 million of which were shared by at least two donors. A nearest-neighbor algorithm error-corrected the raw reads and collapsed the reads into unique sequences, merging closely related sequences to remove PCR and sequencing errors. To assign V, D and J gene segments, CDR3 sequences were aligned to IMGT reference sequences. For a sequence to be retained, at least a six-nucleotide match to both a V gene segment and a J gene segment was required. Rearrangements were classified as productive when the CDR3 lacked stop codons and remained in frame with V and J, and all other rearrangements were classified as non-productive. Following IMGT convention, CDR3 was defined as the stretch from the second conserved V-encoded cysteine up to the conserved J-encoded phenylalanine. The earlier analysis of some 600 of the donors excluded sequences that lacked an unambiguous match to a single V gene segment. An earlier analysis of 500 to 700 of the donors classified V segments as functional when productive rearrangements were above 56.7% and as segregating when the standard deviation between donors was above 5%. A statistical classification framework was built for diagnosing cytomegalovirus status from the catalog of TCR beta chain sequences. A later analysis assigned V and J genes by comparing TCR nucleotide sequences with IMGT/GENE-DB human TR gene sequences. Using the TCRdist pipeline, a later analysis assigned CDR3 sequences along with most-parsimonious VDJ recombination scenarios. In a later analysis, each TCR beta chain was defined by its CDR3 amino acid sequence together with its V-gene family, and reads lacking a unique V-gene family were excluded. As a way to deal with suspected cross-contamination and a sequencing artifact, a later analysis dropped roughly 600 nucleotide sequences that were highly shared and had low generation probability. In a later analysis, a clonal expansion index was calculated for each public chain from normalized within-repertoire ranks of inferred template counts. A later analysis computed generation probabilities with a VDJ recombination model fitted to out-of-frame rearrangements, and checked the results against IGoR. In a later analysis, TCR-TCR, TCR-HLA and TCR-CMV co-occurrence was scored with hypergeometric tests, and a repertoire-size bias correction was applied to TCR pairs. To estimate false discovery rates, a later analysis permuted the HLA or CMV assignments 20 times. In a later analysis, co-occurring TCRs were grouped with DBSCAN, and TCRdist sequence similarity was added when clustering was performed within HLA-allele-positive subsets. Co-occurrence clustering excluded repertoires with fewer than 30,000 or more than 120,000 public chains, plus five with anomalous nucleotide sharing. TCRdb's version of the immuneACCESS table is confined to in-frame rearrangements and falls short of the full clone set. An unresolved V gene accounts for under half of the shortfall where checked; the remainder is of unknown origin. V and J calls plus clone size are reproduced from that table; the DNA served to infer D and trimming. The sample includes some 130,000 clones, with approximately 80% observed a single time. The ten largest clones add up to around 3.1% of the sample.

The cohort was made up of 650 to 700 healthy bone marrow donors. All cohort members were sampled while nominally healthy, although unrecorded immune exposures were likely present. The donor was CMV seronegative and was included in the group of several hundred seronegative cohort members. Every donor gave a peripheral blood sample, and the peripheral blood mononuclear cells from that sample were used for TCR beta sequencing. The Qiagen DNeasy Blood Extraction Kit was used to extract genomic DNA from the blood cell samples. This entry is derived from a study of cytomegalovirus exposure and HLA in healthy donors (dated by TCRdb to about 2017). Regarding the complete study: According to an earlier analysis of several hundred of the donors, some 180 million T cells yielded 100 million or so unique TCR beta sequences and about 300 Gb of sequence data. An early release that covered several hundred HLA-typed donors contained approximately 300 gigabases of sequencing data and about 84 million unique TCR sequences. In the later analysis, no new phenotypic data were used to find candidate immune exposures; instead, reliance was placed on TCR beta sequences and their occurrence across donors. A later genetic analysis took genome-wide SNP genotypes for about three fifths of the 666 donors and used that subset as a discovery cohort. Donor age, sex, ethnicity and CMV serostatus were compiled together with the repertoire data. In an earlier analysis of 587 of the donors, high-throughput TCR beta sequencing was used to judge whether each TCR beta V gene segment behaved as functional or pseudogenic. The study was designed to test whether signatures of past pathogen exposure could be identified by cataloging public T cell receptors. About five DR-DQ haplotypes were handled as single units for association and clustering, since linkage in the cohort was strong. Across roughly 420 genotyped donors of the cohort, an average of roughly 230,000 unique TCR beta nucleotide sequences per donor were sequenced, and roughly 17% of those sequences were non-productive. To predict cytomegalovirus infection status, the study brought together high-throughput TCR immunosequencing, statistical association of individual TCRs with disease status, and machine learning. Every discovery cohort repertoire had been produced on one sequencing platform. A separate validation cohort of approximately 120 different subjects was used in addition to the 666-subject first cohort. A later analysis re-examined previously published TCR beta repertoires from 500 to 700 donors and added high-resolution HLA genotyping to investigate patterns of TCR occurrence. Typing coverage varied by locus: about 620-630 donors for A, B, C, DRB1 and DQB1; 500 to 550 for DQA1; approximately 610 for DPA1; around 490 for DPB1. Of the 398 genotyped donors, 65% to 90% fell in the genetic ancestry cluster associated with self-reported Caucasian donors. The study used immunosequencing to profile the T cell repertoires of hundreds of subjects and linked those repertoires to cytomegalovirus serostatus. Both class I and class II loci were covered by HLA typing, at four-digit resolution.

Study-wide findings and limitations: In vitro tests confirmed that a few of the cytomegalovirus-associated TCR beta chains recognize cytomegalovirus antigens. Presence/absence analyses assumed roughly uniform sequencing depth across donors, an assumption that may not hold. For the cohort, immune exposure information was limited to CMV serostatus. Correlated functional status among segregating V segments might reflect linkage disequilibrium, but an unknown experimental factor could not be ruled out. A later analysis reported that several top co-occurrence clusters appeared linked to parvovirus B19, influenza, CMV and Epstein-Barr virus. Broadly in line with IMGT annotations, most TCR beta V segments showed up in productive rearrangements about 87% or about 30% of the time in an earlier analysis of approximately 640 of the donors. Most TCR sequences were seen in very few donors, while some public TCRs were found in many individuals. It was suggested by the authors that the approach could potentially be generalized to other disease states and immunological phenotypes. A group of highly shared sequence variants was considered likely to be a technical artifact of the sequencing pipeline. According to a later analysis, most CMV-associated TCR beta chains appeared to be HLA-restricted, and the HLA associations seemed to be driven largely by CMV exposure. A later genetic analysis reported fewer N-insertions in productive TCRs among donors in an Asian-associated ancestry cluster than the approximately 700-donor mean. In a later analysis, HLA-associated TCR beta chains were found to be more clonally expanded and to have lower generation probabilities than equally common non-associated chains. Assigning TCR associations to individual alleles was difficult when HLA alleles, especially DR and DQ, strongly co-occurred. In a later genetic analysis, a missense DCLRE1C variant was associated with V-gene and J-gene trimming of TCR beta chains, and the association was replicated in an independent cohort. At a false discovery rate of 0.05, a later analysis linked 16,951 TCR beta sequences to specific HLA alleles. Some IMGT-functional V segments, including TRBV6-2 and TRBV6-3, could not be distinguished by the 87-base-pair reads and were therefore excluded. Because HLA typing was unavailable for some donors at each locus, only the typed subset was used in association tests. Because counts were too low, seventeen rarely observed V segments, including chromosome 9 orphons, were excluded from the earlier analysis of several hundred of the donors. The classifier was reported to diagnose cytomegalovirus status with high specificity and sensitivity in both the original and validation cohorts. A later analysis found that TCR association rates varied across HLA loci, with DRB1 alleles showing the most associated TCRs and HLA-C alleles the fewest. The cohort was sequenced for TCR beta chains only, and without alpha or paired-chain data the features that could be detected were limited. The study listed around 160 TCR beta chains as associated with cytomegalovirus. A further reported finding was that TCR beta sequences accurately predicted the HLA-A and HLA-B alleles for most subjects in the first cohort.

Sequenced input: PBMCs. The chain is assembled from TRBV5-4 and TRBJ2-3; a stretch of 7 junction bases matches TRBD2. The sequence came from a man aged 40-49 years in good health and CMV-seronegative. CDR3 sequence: CASNKKSAGVASTDTQYF. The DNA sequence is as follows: TGTGCCAGCAATAAGAAATCGGCGGGAGTTGCTAGCACAGATACGCAGTATTTT. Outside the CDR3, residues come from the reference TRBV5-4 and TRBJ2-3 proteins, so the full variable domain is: ETGVTQSPTHLIKTRGQQVTLRCSSQSGHNTVSWYQQALGQGPQFIFQYYREEENGRGNFPPRFSGLQFPNYSSELNVNALELDDSALYLCASNKKSAGVASTDTQYFGPGTRLTVL.